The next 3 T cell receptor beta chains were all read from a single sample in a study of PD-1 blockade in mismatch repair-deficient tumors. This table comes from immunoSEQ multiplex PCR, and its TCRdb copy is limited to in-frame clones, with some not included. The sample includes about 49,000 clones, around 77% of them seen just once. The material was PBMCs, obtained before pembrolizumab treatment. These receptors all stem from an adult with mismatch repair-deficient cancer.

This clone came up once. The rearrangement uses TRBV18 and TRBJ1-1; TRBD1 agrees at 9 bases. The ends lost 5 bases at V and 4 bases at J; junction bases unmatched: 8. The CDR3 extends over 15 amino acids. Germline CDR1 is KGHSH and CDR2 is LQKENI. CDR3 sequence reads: CASSAGTGFGTEAFF. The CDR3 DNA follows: TGTGCCAGCTCAGCCGGGACAGGGTTCGGCACTGAAGCTTTCTTT.

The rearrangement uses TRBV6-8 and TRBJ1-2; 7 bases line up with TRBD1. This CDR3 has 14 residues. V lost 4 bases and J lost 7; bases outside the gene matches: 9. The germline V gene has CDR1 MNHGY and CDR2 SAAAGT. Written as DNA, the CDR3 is TGTGCCAGCAGTTTATATCGGACAGGAGGTGGCTACACCTTC. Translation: CASSLYRTGGGYTF.

The CDR3 loop is CSVGGTSGSGAYNEQFF. For the CDR3, the DNA is TGCAGCGTTGGAGGGACTAGCGGGAGTGGGGCCTACAATGAGCAGTTCTTC. The V and J genes are TRBV29-1 and TRBJ2-1, with 14 bases fitting TRBD2. CDR3 length equals 17 residues. Trimming cost V 4 bases and J 2 bases; bases outside gene matches: 7. Germline-derived CDR1 and CDR2 are SQVTM and ANQGSEA.